This entry describes one T cell receptor beta chain. The repertoire was sequenced with immunoSEQ multiplex PCR; TCRdb's copy has only in-frame clones and lacks some. The data hold fewer than 250,000 clones, with around nine tenths observed a single time. The data derive from a study of cytomegalovirus exposure and HLA in healthy donors. V shed 0 bases and J shed 5 bases, with 14 bases lying between them. The CDR3 covers 15 residues. CDR1 SGHTS and CDR2 YDEGEE come from the germline V gene. The receptor comes from a man between 18 and 35 years old in good health and CMV-seronegative. Sequencing input: PBMCs. J is TRBJ1-1 and V is TRBV5-8; weak D call: TRBD1 (6 bases). CDR3 bases: TGTGCCAGCAGCTTGGGGCAGGGGCGTCGGACTGAAGCTTTCTTT. This encodes CASSLGQGRRTEAFF.